This T cell receptor (beta chain) was sequenced during a study of PD-1 blockade in classical Hodgkin lymphoma. Produced via immunoSEQ multiplex PCR; TCRdb's table is partial and in-frame only. Seen here are 15,000 or so clones, about 80% observed once, and the top ten hold 20% to 25%. Regarding the study as a whole: Before treatment, complete responders showed about the same diversity as newly diagnosed patients. Why the repertoires differ is still unclear, perhaps disease activity or prior therapy.

This clone appeared a few times. The target antigen is unknown. Relapse was seen in all patients after autologous stem cell transplantation, and brentuximab vedotin exposure was variable. The source was peripheral blood mononuclear cells (PBMCs), collected at baseline. The sequence derives from a human donor with classical Hodgkin lymphoma.

In DNA, the CDR3 is TGTGCCAGCAGCTTGGCCGGCGAGACCCAGTACTTC. Translated, it gives CASSLAGETQYF. The chain uses TRBV5-5 and TRBJ2-5, with unresolved D. The CDR3 has 12 residues. Germline V gene data show CDR1 as SGHKS and CDR2 as YYEKEE (reference sequence). The V end was cut by 0 bases, the J end by 5 bases, with 5 bases between.